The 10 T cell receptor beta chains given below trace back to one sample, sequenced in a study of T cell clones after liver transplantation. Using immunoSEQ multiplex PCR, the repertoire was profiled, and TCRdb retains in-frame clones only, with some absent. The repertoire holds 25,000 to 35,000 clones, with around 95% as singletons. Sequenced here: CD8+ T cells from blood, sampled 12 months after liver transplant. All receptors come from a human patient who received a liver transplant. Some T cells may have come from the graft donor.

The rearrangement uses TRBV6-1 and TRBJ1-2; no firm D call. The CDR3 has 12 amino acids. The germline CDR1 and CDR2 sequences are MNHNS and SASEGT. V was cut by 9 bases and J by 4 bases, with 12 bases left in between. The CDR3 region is CASWAALYGYTF. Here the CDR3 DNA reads TGTGCCAGTTGGGCGGCTCTCTATGGCTACACCTTC.

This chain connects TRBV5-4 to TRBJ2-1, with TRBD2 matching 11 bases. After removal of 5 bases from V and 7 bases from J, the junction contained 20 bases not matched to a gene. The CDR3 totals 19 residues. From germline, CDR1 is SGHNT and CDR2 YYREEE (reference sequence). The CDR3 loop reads CASSSPVSGRAILVNEQFF. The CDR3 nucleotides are TGTGCCAGCAGTTCCCCTGTTAGCGGGAGGGCTATTTTGGTAAATGAGCAGTTCTTC.

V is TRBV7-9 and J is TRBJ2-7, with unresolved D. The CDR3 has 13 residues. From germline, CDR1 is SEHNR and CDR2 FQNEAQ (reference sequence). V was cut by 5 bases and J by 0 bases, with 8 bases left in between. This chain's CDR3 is CASSLPASYEQYF. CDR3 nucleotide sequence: TGTGCCAGCAGCCTACCGGCCTCCTACGAGCAGTACTTC.

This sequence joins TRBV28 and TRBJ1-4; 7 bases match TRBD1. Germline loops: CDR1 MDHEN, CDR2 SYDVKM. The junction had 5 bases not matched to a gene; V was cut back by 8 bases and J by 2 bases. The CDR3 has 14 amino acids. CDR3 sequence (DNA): TGTGCCAGCGGTGCGGGACAGACTAATGAAAAACTGTTTTTT. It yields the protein CASGAGQTNEKLFF.

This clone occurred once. In DNA form, the CDR3 reads TGTGCCAGCAGTCCCCGGAAGGGGTTCCGAGAGACCCAGTACTTC. Translated, it gives CASSPRKGFRETQYF. This sequence joins TRBV28 and TRBJ2-5, with D perhaps TRBD1 (5 bases). Trimming pared 5 bases from V and 4 bases from J, leaving 17 bases between. This CDR3 is built from 15 residues. Germline V lookup: CDR1 MDHEN, CDR2 SYDVKM.

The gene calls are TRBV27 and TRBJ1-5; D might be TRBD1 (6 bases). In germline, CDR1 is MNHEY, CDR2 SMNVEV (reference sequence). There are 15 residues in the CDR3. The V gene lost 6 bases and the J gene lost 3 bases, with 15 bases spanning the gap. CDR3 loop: CASRGTGHSNQPQHF. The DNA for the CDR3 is TGTGCCAGCAGGGGAACAGGGCACTCCAATCAGCCCCAGCATTTT.

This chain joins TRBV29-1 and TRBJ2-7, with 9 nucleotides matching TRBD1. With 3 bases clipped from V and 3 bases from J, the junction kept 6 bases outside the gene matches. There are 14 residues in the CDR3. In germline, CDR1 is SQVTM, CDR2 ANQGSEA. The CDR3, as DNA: TGCAGCGTTGAGCGACCGGGACAGGGCTACGAGCAGTACTTC. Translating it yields CSVERPGQGYEQYF.

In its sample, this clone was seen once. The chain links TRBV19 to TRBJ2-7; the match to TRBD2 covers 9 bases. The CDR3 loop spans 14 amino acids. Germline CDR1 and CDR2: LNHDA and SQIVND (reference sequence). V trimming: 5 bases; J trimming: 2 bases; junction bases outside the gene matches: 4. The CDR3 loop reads CASSPGLAAYEQYF. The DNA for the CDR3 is TGTGCCAGTAGTCCGGGACTAGCTGCCTACGAGCAGTACTTC.

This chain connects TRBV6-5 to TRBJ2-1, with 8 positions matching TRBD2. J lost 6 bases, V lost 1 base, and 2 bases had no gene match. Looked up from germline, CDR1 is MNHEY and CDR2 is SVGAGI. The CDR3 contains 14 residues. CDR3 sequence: CASSYYGGGNEQFF. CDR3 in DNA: TGTGCCAGCAGTTACTACGGGGGGGGCAATGAGCAGTTCTTC.

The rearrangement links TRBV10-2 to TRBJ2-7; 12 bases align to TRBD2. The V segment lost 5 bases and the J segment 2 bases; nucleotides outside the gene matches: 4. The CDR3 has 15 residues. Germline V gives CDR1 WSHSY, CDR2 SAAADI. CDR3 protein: CASSLLAGGTYEQYF. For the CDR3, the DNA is TGCGCCAGCAGTTTGCTAGCGGGAGGGACCTACGAGCAGTACTTC.